These 17 T cell receptor beta chains originate from one sample sequenced in a study of technical replicates of blood from a handful of donors. Clones were read by immunoSEQ multiplex PCR, and TCRdb kept only the in-frame ones, dropping some. The table lists roughly 76,000 clones, roughly 85% of them singletons. Sequencing used PBMCs. These receptors originate from a human donor in good health. Some clones in this sample may be carry-over from other donors' samples.

Of note for this clone: One end of the junction does not line up with germline, which may come from a read error. CDR3 DNA: TGTGCCAGCAGCATAACTAGCGGTTACACCGGGGAGCTGTTTTTT. This sequence encodes CASSITSGYTGELFF. V usage is TRBV7-3 and J usage is TRBJ2-2; 8 bases map to TRBD2. CDR1 is SGHTA and CDR2 is FQGTGA in the germline V gene. There are 15 residues in the CDR3. The full variable domain, in which reference TRBV7-3 and TRBJ2-2 provide the parts outside the CDR3, is GAGVSQTPSNKVTEKGKYVELRCDPISGHTALYWYRQSLGQGPEFLIYFQGTGAADDSGLPNDRFFAVRPEGSVSTLKIQRTERGDSAVYLCASSITSGYTGELFFGEGSRLTVL.

This clone was counted once. The V call is TRBV6-5, the J call TRBJ2-1, with D possibly being TRBD1 (6 bases). The germline V gene has CDR1 MNHEY and CDR2 SVGAGI. V was cut by 0 bases and J by 5 bases, with 11 bases left in between. The length of the CDR3 is 15 residues. The CDR3 here is CASSYSGQGNNEQFF. CDR3 in DNA: TGTGCCAGCAGTTACTCGGGGCAGGGGAACAATGAGCAGTTCTTC.

The chain couples TRBV14 to TRBJ2-1, with TRBD1 matching 8 bases. The CDR3 contains 16 residues. Germline CDR1 and CDR2: SGHDN and FVKESK. The V segment lost 6 bases and the J segment 0 bases; nucleotides outside the gene matches: 7. CDR3 DNA sequence: TGTGCCAGCAGGGGGACAGGCCATTTCTCCTACAATGAGCAGTTCTTC. Translating gives CASRGTGHFSYNEQFF.

Here the CDR3 reads CASSQAGKNIQYF. The CDR3 DNA sequence: TGTGCCAGCAGCCAGGCGGGCAAAAACATTCAGTACTTC. The chain employs TRBV14 and TRBJ2-4, with D tentatively TRBD2 (5 bases). Trimming shortened V by 3 bases and J by 3 bases, and 6 bases separated the two germline ends. Germline-derived CDR1 and CDR2 are SGHDN and FVKESK. The CDR3 is 13 residues long.

In its sample, this clone was seen a few times. The rearrangement links TRBV10-3 to TRBJ1-5, with D uncertain. Trimming took off 0 bases at V and 4 bases at J, with 10 bases between the two ends. This CDR3 contains 15 residues. Germline V CDR1 and CDR2: ENHRY, SYGVKD. CDR3 DNA sequence: TGTGCCATCAGTGAGTCGGTGGGCAGGAATCAGCCCCAGCATTTT. Its protein product is CAISESVGRNQPQHF.

The chain uses TRBV30 and TRBJ1-3; D unresolved. CDR3 length: 14 amino acids. In germline, CDR1 is GTSNPN, CDR2 SVGIG (reference sequence). Trimming took off 6 bases at V and 1 base at J, with 13 bases between the two ends. The CDR3 region has the DNA TGTGCCTGCCCGGAGGGAGTATCTGGAAACACCATATATTTT. Translated, it gives CACPEGVSGNTIYF.

The chain employs TRBV7-2 and TRBJ2-7; TRBD2 agrees at 12 bases. Germline V gene lookup returns CDR1 SGHTA and CDR2 FQGNSA. The CDR3 totals 15 residues. J gave up 7 bases and V 3 bases, and 7 bases lay outside the gene matches. The CDR3 region is CASSLVLAGGREQYF. The CDR3 DNA reads as TGTGCCAGCAGCTTGGTGCTAGCGGGGGGGCGTGAGCAGTACTTC.

The chain uses TRBV5-1 and TRBJ1-2; 7 nucleotides line up with TRBD1. Germline CDR1 reads SGHRS; CDR2 reads YFSETQ. CDR3 length: 14 amino acids. J was trimmed by 7 bases and V by 0 bases; bases with no gene match: 6. The CDR3 nucleotides read TGCGCCAGCAGCTTGGAGGGACAGAGCTGTGGCTACACCTTC. This encodes CASSLEGQSCGYTF.

V is TRBV7-2 and J is TRBJ2-6; TRBD1 might be the D (6 bases). CDR1 and CDR2 from the germline V gene are SGHTA and FQGNSA. This CDR3 has 16 residues. Trimming took 6 bases from V and 0 from J, leaving 12 bases between them. CDR3 coding DNA: TGTGCCAGCAGAGTTACAGGGAGCTCTGGGGCCAACGTCCTGACTTTC. Encoded protein: CASRVTGSSGANVLTF.

The sample holds a few counts of this clone. The chain is built from TRBV7-9 and TRBJ1-2; a possible D gene is TRBD1 (5 bases). The V end lost 1 base, the J end lost 1 base, and 7 bases lay between the germline ends. Germline V gene lookup returns CDR1 SEHNR and CDR2 FQNEAQ (reference sequence). The CDR3 spans 14 residues. The CDR3 sequence: CASSLVGDNYGYTF. The CDR3 DNA is TGTGCCAGCAGCTTAGTAGGGGATAACTATGGCTACACCTTC.

The gene calls are TRBV6-5 and TRBJ1-5; TRBD1 might be the D (6 bases). The CDR3 has 13 amino acids. Between the trimmed V and J ends, which lost 5 bases and 3 bases, there was a span of 8 bases. Germline V gives CDR1 MNHEY, CDR2 SVGAGI. CDR3 sequence reads: CASSNRDNQPQHF. CDR3 bases: TGTGCCAGCAGTAACAGGGACAATCAGCCCCAGCATTTT.

V and J are TRBV7-2 and TRBJ2-5; 7 nucleotides agree with TRBD2. V was clipped by 5 bases and J by 5 bases; unmatched bases: 8. CDR3 size: 14 residues. CDR1 is SGHTA, CDR2 FQGNSA, per germline. The CDR3 sequence: CASSRKRGDETQYF. CDR3 nucleotide sequence: TGTGCCAGCAGCAGAAAGCGGGGCGACGAGACCCAGTACTTC.

DNA for the CDR3: TGTGCCAGCAGCCAAACGAGGTGGGCTAGCGGGAAAGAGCTGTTTTTT. Translated, it gives CASSQTRWASGKELFF. The chain combines TRBV7-2 with TRBJ2-2, with 9 positions matching TRBD2. The V segment lost 5 bases and the J segment 11 bases; nucleotides outside the gene matches: 15. CDR1 is SGHTA, CDR2 FQGNSA, per germline. This CDR3 contains 16 residues.

The chain joins TRBV30 to TRBJ1-2; TRBD1 might be the D (5 bases). The CDR3 runs 13 residues. V was pared by 2 bases and J by 3 bases, with 10 bases between. Germline CDR1 GTSNPN, CDR2 SVGIG (reference sequence). In nucleotides, the CDR3 is TGTGCCTGGAGTCCAGGGATGGACTATGGCTACACCTTC. Translated, it gives CAWSPGMDYGYTF.

In its sample, this clone was seen once. The chain joins TRBV11-2 to TRBJ1-1; 7 positions agree with TRBD1. After removal of 5 bases from V and 4 bases from J, the junction contained 13 bases not matched to a gene. The CDR3 length is 16 residues. The germline CDR1 and CDR2 sequences are SGHAT and FQNNGV. This CDR3 reads CASSPRTTGVGTEAFF. The CDR3 bases are TGTGCCAGCAGCCCGAGAACTACAGGGGTCGGCACTGAAGCTTTCTTT.

The V and J genes are TRBV5-1 and TRBJ2-3; D call uncertain. Trimming removed 0 bases at V and 0 bases at J, with 11 bases between. From germline, CDR1 is SGHRS and CDR2 YFSETQ. CDR3 size: 16 residues. CDR3 sequence (DNA): TGCGCCAGCAGCTTGGGTTCGGCAGGAAGCACAGATACGCAGTATTTT. Amino acids: CASSLGSAGSTDTQYF.

The chain links TRBV6-5 to TRBJ2-2; D perhaps matches TRBD1 (6 bases). This CDR3 spans 14 amino acids. The germline CDR1 and CDR2 sequences are MNHEY and SVGAGI. V lost 7 bases and J 1 base, leaving 10 bases between the germline ends. The DNA for the CDR3 is TGTGCCAGCACCCAGACAGGGAACACCGGGGAGCTGTTTTTT. It yields the protein CASTQTGNTGELFF.